This T cell receptor (beta chain) stems from a study of blood T cell repertoires in COVID-19. J lost 5 bases, V lost 0 bases, and 6 bases had no gene match. The CDR3 spans 15 residues. CDR1 and CDR2 from the germline V gene are LNHDA and SQIVND (reference sequence). Patients of the Seattle cohort, enrolled during active infection, were followed longitudinally. In the original workflow: Amplification with reference gene primers provided the estimates of nucleated cell counts. Produced via immunoSEQ multiplex PCR; TCRdb's table is partial and in-frame only. That table furnishes V, J and clone size, whereas the DNA furnished D and trimming. This table holds under 200,000 clones, about 83% found once.

This TCR was sampled from a woman between 65 and 79 years old with COVID-19, enrolled during active disease. The gene calls are TRBV19 and TRBJ1-2; 7 nucleotides match TRBD1. The sequenced sample consisted of peripheral blood. The CDR3 sequence is CASSIDFDREYGYTF. CDR3 coding DNA: TGTGCCAGTAGTATAGATTTCGACAGGGAATATGGCTACACCTTC.